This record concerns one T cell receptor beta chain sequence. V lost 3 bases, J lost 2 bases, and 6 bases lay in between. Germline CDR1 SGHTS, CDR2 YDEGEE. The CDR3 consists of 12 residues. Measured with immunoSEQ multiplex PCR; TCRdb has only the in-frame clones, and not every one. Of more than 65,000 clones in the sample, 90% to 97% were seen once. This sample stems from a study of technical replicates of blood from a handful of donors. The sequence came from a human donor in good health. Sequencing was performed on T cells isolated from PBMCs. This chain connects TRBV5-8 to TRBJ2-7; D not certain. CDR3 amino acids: CASSSTTYEQYF. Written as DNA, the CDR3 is TGTGCCAGCAGCTCTACTACCTACGAGCAGTACTTC. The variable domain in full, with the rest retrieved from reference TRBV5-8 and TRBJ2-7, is EAGVTQSPTHLIKTRGQQATLRCSPISGHTSVYWYQQALGLGLQFLLWYDEGEERNRGNFPPRFSGRQFPNYSSELNVNALELEDSALYLCASSSTTYEQYFGPGTRLTVT.